This TCR beta chain was captured in a study of post-analysis software for immune sequencing data. Findings and caveats of the study: Significantly decreased normalized Chao1 diversity was recorded for multiple sclerosis patients relative to controls. Five or six TRBV segments, TRBV5-6, TRBV5-1 and TRBV20-1 among them, were found more frequent in patients than controls.

In the case of this clonotype: As yet, its antigen is unknown.

V gave up 3 bases and J gave up 1 base, with 9 bases separating them. The germline gives CDR1 KGHSH, CDR2 LQKENI. This CDR3 spans 14 amino acids. Presence of unique molecular identifiers characterized the TCR beta cDNA libraries. A single record per CDR3 protein comes from TCRdb applying MiXCR to the PCR reads. The sample includes about 800,000 distinct CDR3 sequences, roughly 29% seen only once; the top ten take more than 0.45%. Specimen: blood. This sequence joins TRBV18 and TRBJ1-1; tentatively, D is TRBD1 (5 bases). The receptor comes from a girl aged 10-17 years with multiple sclerosis. This chain's CDR3 is CASSPGLQNTEAFF. The CDR3 bases are TGTGCCAGCTCACCGGGACTGCAGAACACTGAAGCTTTCTTT.